Reported below is one T cell receptor beta chain. The antigen remains unidentified. V shed 5 bases and J shed 4 bases, with 6 bases lying between them. Germline V gives CDR1 MNHEY, CDR2 SMNVEV (reference sequence). The CDR3 is made up of 11 amino acids. This entry comes from a study of cytomegalovirus exposure and HLA in healthy donors. Overall study findings and caveats: Several V segments, TRBV6-2 and TRBV6-3 among them, could not be told apart and were dropped. Accurate prediction of HLA-A and HLA-B alleles (for most subjects) was reportedly achieved from TCR beta sequences. The authors later found most CMV-associated TCR beta chains appeared HLA-restricted.

Each of the donors was a healthy bone marrow donor. The PCR was carried out with 60 Vbeta primers and 13 Jbeta primers. Measured with immunoSEQ multiplex PCR; TCRdb has only the in-frame clones, and not every one. Of under 200,000 clones detected, approximately 80% appear once; the ten largest clones hold 2% to 2.5%. The V and J genes are TRBV27 and TRBJ2-7; D unresolved. Source material: PBMCs. The source of this sequence is a man aged 55 to 69 in good health and CMV-seronegative. This CDR3 is CASSTVYEQYF. The CDR3 region has the DNA TGTGCCAGCAGTACTGTTTACGAGCAGTACTTC.